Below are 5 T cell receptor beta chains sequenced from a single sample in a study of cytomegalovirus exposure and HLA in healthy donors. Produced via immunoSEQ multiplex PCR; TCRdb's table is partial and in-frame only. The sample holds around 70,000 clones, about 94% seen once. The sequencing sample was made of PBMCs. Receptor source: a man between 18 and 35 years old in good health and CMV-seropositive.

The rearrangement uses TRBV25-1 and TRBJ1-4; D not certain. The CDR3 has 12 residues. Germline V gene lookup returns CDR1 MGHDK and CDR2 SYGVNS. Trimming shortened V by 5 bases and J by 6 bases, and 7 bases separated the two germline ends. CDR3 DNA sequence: TGTGCCAGCAGTATTCCAGATGAAAAACTGTTTTTT. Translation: CASSIPDEKLFF.

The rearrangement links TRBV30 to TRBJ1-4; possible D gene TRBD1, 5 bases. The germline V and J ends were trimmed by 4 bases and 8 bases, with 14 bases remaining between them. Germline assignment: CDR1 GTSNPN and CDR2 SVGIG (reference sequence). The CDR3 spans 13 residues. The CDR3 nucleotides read TGTGCCTGGATAGGGGATATCCCGGAAAAACTGTTTTTT. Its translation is CAWIGDIPEKLFF.

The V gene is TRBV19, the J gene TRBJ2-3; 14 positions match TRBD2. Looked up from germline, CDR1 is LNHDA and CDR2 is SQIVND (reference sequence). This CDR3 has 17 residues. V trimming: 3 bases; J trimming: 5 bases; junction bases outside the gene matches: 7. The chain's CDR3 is CASSIGGTSGSKDTQYF. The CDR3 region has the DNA TGTGCCAGTAGTATTGGCGGGACTAGCGGGAGTAAAGATACGCAGTATTTT.

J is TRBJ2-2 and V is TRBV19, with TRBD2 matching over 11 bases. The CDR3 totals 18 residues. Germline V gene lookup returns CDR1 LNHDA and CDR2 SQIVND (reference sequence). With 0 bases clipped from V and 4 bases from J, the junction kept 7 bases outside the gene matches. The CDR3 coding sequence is TGTGCCAGTAGTATAGATATCAGACTAGCGGGATTCACCGGGGAGCTGTTTTTT. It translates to CASSIDIRLAGFTGELFF.

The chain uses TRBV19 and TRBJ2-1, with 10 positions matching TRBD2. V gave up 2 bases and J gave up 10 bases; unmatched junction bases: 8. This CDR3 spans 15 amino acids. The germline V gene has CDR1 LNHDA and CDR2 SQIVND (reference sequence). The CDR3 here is CASSIRASGRGEQFF. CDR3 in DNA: TGTGCCAGTAGTATACGAGCTAGCGGGAGAGGGGAGCAGTTCTTC.